This passage covers 32 T cell receptor beta chains from one sample sequenced in a study of blood T cell repertoires in COVID-19. The data were produced by immunoSEQ multiplex PCR, yet TCRdb's version contains in-frame clones alone and is incomplete. Of 57,000 or so clones in the sample, 88% were seen once. Sequenced material: peripheral blood. Source of these receptors: a woman aged 45-60 years with active or convalescent COVID-19.

The sample holds one count of this clone. V and J are TRBV6-5 and TRBJ1-1; D not resolved. This CDR3 spans 16 amino acids. The V end was cut by 2 bases, the J end by 0 bases, with 13 bases between. Germline V lookup: CDR1 MNHEY, CDR2 SVGAGI. CDR3 protein: CASSYHSTAMNTEAFF. CDR3 coding DNA: TGTGCCAGCAGTTACCATTCTACAGCAATGAACACTGAAGCTTTCTTT.

V and J are TRBV2 and TRBJ1-5; no firm D call. V was cut by 6 bases and J by 4 bases, with 13 bases left in between. Germline lookup yields CDR1 SNHLY and CDR2 FYNNEI. The CDR3 has 14 amino acids. CDR3 amino acids: CASRLDGVNQPQHF. The CDR3 DNA reads TGTGCCAGCAGACTCGACGGGGTTAATCAGCCCCAGCATTTT.

This clone was counted a few times. The chain recombines TRBV19 with TRBJ1-1; 8 positions match TRBD1. The CDR3 is made up of 12 amino acids. The J segment lost 8 bases and the V segment lost 5 bases, leaving 4 bases of the junction unmatched. Germline CDR1 LNHDA, CDR2 SQIVND (reference sequence). The CDR3: CASSFGQGEAFF. The CDR3 nucleotides read TGTGCCAGTAGTTTCGGACAGGGAGAAGCTTTCTTT.

This chain joins TRBV27 and TRBJ2-3; 11 nucleotides align to TRBD2. V lost 2 bases to trimming and J lost 2 bases; unmatched junction nucleotides: 6. This CDR3 is built from 17 residues. Per the germline V gene, CDR1 is MNHEY and CDR2 is SMNVEV (reference sequence). The CDR3 sequence: CASSLLAGGRITDTQYF. The CDR3 nucleotides read TGTGCCAGCAGTTTACTAGCGGGAGGAAGGATCACAGATACGCAGTATTTT.

Only one count was recorded for this clone. The chain joins TRBV7-3 to TRBJ2-7; 7 nucleotides match TRBD2. J gave up 5 bases and V 5 bases, and 6 bases lay outside the gene matches. The V gene's germline CDR1 is SGHTA and CDR2 FQGTGA. This CDR3 spans 13 amino acids. DNA of the CDR3: TGTGCCAGCAGCACTGGACTAGGGGACGAGCAGTACTTC. Translating it yields CASSTGLGDEQYF.

The chain has TRBV5-1 and TRBJ1-5, with D perhaps matching TRBD1 (5 bases). The germline V gene encodes CDR1 SGHRS and CDR2 YFSETQ. The V and J ends lost 6 bases and 4 bases respectively, with 11 bases between them. There are 13 residues in the CDR3. DNA of the CDR3: TGCGCCAGCAAGGAAGGGGCAAATCAGCCCCAGCATTTT. Translating it yields CASKEGANQPQHF.

V usage is TRBV5-4 and J usage is TRBJ2-2; D remains unclear. Trimming removed 3 bases at V and 0 bases at J, with 15 bases between. Germline values: CDR1 SGHNT, CDR2 YYREEE (reference sequence). The CDR3 contains 17 residues. The CDR3 DNA reads as TGTGCCAGCAGCTCCGACGGTTCCCGGGCGAACACCGGGGAGCTGTTTTTT. It is translated as CASSSDGSRANTGELFF.

The chain uses TRBV6-5 and TRBJ1-1; 9 nucleotides agree with TRBD1. This CDR3 has 14 residues. CDR1 and CDR2 (germline): MNHEY, SVGAGI. The trim removed 5 bases at V and 3 bases at J, leaving 4 bases unmatched. The chain's CDR3 is CASSTRTGDTEAFF. The CDR3 DNA reads as TGTGCCAGCAGTACCCGGACAGGGGACACTGAAGCTTTCTTT.

The V and J genes are TRBV19 and TRBJ2-7, with 7 positions matching TRBD2. Per germline, CDR1 LNHDA and CDR2 SQIVND (reference sequence). With V trimmed by 3 bases and J by 0 bases, 2 bases remained unmatched. The CDR3 is 14 amino acids. The chain's CDR3 is CASSIGGSSYEQYF. The CDR3 DNA reads TGTGCCAGTAGTATCGGCGGGAGCTCCTACGAGCAGTACTTC.

This chain uses TRBV12-5 with TRBJ2-3; perhaps TRBD1 as D (6 bases). Germline assignment: CDR1 LGHNT and CDR2 FRNRAP. V dropped 1 base and J dropped 4 bases, with 6 bases sitting between them. CDR3 size: 13 residues. The CDR3 DNA follows: TGTGCTAGTGGTTTGGACAGGGCAGATACGCAGTATTTT. Its translation is CASGLDRADTQYF.

CDR3 in DNA: TGTGCCATCAGTGGTAAGCGAGAAACCTATGGCTACACCTTC. This encodes CAISGKRETYGYTF. J is TRBJ1-2 and V is TRBV10-3; no firm D call. V lost 4 bases, J lost 4 bases, and 13 bases lay in between. Germline V gene lookup returns CDR1 ENHRY and CDR2 SYGVKD. CDR3 size: 14 residues.

This chain connects TRBV2 to TRBJ2-3; 8 bases line up with TRBD1. Germline CDR1 is SNHLY and CDR2 is FYNNEI. Trimming cost V 4 bases and J 0 bases; bases outside gene matches: 6. The CDR3 has 16 residues. Here the CDR3 reads CASSGTGGSSTDTQYF. The CDR3 nucleotides are TGTGCCAGCAGTGGAACAGGGGGTTCTAGCACAGATACGCAGTATTTT.

The J gene is TRBJ2-1, the V gene TRBV9; the D gene is possibly TRBD1 (5 bases). Trimming cost V 1 base and J 10 bases, with 12 bases left between them. CDR1 is SGDLS, CDR2 YYNGEE, per germline. This CDR3 contains 13 residues. The CDR3 reads CASSVLGPEEQFF. The CDR3 bases are TGTGCCAGCAGCGTACTGGGGCCCGAGGAGCAGTTCTTC.

This chain connects TRBV12-3 or TRBV12-4 to TRBJ2-3; D is possibly TRBD2 (5 bases). V was shortened by 6 bases and J by 5 bases, with 12 bases between the two germline ends. The CDR3 spans 13 residues. The CDR3: CASSLESGDTQYF. In DNA form, the CDR3 reads TGTGCCAGCAGCTTGGAGAGCGGAGATACGCAGTATTTT.

This clone was seen only once. V gene TRBV28 combines with J gene TRBJ2-3; D uncertain. Germline V lookup: CDR1 MDHEN, CDR2 SYDVKM. V was shortened by 4 bases and J by 6 bases, with 20 bases between the two germline ends. CDR3 length: 16 residues. For the CDR3, the DNA is TGTGCCAGCAGTTCCCCGAGGCACCCTGCATACGATACGCAGTATTTT. Protein sequence: CASSSPRHPAYDTQYF.

The chain uses TRBV5-1 and TRBJ2-5; tentative D call: TRBD2 (6 bases). V was cut by 0 bases and J by 5 bases, with 14 bases left in between. Germline-derived CDR1 and CDR2 are SGHRS and YFSETQ. The CDR3 contains 15 residues. DNA of the CDR3: TGCGCCAGCAGCTTGGCTATCGGGAGAGGGGAGACCCAGTACTTC. Translation gives CASSLAIGRGETQYF. The full variable domain, its missing parts supplied by reference TRBV5-1 and TRBJ2-5, is KAGVTQTPRYLIKTRGQQVTLSCSPISGHRSVSWYQQTPGQGLQFLFEYFSETQRNKGNFPGRFSGRQFSNSRSEMNVSTLELGDSALYLCASSLAIGRGETQYFGPGTRLLVL.

V and J are TRBV19 and TRBJ1-2, with unresolved D. Between the trimmed V and J ends, which lost 3 bases and 8 bases, there was a span of 13 bases. Germline V gives CDR1 LNHDA, CDR2 SQIVND (reference sequence). This CDR3 contains 13 residues. The CDR3 coding sequence is TGTGCCAGTAGTATCCCGGAGGGCCGGGGCTACACCTTC. The encoded protein is CASSIPEGRGYTF.

This clone was observed a single time. V gene TRBV2 combines with J gene TRBJ2-5; D is possibly TRBD1 (5 bases). Germline V gene data show CDR1 as SNHLY and CDR2 as FYNNEI. Trimming pared 8 bases from V and 2 bases from J, leaving 12 bases between. There are 13 residues in the CDR3. The CDR3 nucleotides are TGTGCCAGCTCCTGGACACAGCAAGAGACCCAGTACTTC. This encodes CASSWTQQETQYF. The whole variable domain, filled in from reference TRBV2 and TRBJ2-5, reads EPEVTQTPSHQVTQMGQEVILRCVPISNHLYFYWYRQILGQKVEFLVSFYNNEISEKSEIFDDQFSVERPDGSNFTLKIRSTKLEDSAMYFCASSWTQQETQYFGPGTRLLVL.

V and J are TRBV10-3 and TRBJ2-5, with 10 bases aligning to TRBD2. The CDR3 sequence is 14 residues long. V was clipped by 7 bases and J by 6 bases; unmatched bases: 8. Germline CDR1 is ENHRY and CDR2 is SYGVKD. Here the CDR3 reads CAINDSGRGKTQYF. The CDR3 DNA sequence: TGTGCCATCAATGACAGCGGGAGGGGGAAGACCCAGTACTTC.

The J gene is TRBJ2-1, the V gene TRBV6-5; TRBD2 matches 10 bases. Trimming cost V 5 bases and J 4 bases; bases outside gene matches: 5. Germline CDR1 and CDR2: MNHEY and SVGAGI. The CDR3 consists of 15 residues. The CDR3 sequence: CASSMRTSGYNEQFF. In DNA, the CDR3 is TGTGCCAGCAGTATGAGGACTAGCGGATACAATGAGCAGTTCTTC.

The J gene is TRBJ1-2, the V gene TRBV12-5; 7 bases match TRBD1. J gave up 8 bases and V 1 base, and 7 bases lay outside the gene matches. The CDR3 sequence is 14 residues long. Germline V CDR1 and CDR2: LGHNT, FRNRAP. The CDR3 loop reads CASGLGQGVFGYTF. The CDR3 coding sequence is TGTGCTAGTGGTTTGGGGCAGGGGGTGTTCGGCTACACCTTC.

This rearrangement joins TRBV24-1 to TRBJ2-4; 7 positions agree with TRBD1. The V gene end was trimmed by 8 bases and the J gene end by 3 bases; junction bases not matched to a gene: 30. The CDR3 extends over 22 amino acids. Germline CDR1 is KGHDR and CDR2 is SFDVKD. As DNA, the CDR3 is TGTGCCACCATCACTGCGGACAGGCTTTACTCCGGTGCGCAACCCCACAAAAACATTCAGTACTTC. Protein product: CATITADRLYSGAQPHKNIQYF.

V and J are TRBV5-1 and TRBJ1-2; 9 bases agree with TRBD1. V dropped 3 bases and J dropped 6; count of bases not matched to a gene: 9. CDR1 and CDR2 from the germline V gene are SGHRS and YFSETQ. This CDR3 has 15 residues. CDR3: CASSSYLTGGNGYTF. CDR3 DNA sequence: TGCGCCAGCAGCTCTTATTTGACAGGGGGAAATGGCTACACCTTC.

This sequence joins TRBV12-3 or TRBV12-4 and TRBJ1-1; D ambiguous. The CDR3 consists of 12 residues. Between the trimmed V and J ends, which lost 6 bases and 7 bases, there was a span of 12 bases. The CDR3 DNA is TGTGCCAGCAGCGTTTCGACACTTGAAGCTTTCTTT. It yields the protein CASSVSTLEAFF.

The rearrangement links TRBV7-9 to TRBJ1-2; 7 bases match TRBD1. V gave up 6 bases and J gave up 8 bases; unmatched junction bases: 6. This CDR3 has 12 amino acids. Germline V gene lookup returns CDR1 SEHNR and CDR2 FQNEAQ (reference sequence). CDR3 in amino acids: CASSSGTAGYTF. As DNA, the CDR3 is TGTGCCAGCAGTTCCGGGACAGCCGGCTACACCTTC.

The gene calls are TRBV5-1 and TRBJ2-3; 8 bases agree with TRBD1. CDR1 SGHRS and CDR2 YFSETQ come from the germline V gene. The ends lost 0 bases at V and 8 bases at J; junction bases unmatched: 5. This CDR3 has 14 amino acids. This chain's CDR3 is CASSLAGTGVTQYF. DNA for the CDR3: TGCGCCAGCAGCTTGGCCGGGACAGGTGTTACGCAGTATTTT. The full variable domain, rest sourced from reference TRBV5-1 and TRBJ2-3, is KAGVTQTPRYLIKTRGQQVTLSCSPISGHRSVSWYQQTPGQGLQFLFEYFSETQRNKGNFPGRFSGRQFSNSRSEMNVSTLELGDSALYLCASSLAGTGVTQYFGPGTRLTVL.

The chain joins TRBV19 to TRBJ2-1, with 10 nucleotides matching TRBD2. J gave up 0 bases and V 7 bases, and 3 bases lay outside the gene matches. The CDR3 spans 15 residues. Germline assignment: CDR1 LNHDA and CDR2 SQIVND (reference sequence). The CDR3, as DNA: TGTGCCAGTAACAGCGGGAGGGCCTCCTACAATGAGCAGTTCTTC. Translated, it gives CASNSGRASYNEQFF.

The V and J genes are TRBV2 and TRBJ1-2; D perhaps matches TRBD1 (5 bases). The CDR3 extends over 14 amino acids. V gave up 4 bases and J gave up 4 bases, with 13 bases separating them. Germline CDR1 and CDR2: SNHLY and FYNNEI. CDR3 sequence reads: CASSVGQATYGYTF. In DNA form, the CDR3 reads TGTGCCAGCAGTGTGGGGCAGGCGACCTATGGCTACACCTTC.

This clone is labeled as medium-sized (0.01 to 0.1%). This chain connects TRBV7-3 to TRBJ2-1; the D gene is possibly TRBD2 (5 bases). The CDR3 length is 16 residues. V gave up 5 bases and J gave up 0 bases, with 14 bases separating them. Germline CDR1 and CDR2: SGHTA and FQGTGA. In DNA form, the CDR3 reads TGTGCCAGCAGCCCATTAGCGTTTAGCTCCTACAATGAGCAGTTCTTC. Its protein is CASSPLAFSSYNEQFF. Using reference TRBV7-3 and TRBJ2-1 for the parts outside the CDR3, the full variable domain is GAGVSQTPSNKVTEKGKYVELRCDPISGHTALYWYRQSLGQGPEFLIYFQGTGAADDSGLPNDRFFAVRPEGSVSTLKIQRTERGDSAVYLCASSPLAFSSYNEQFFGPGTRLTVL.

The chain carries TRBV29-1 and TRBJ2-1; 9 bases line up with TRBD2. The V gene end was trimmed by 3 bases and the J gene end by 6 bases; junction bases not matched to a gene: 15. Germline CDR1 is SQVTM and CDR2 is ANQGSEA. CDR3 length equals 17 residues. Here the CDR3 DNA reads TGCAGCGTTGAGAGGTTCCTGGCGGGACTAGCCTCCAATGAGCAGTTCTTC. This sequence encodes CSVERFLAGLASNEQFF.

This chain connects TRBV7-9 to TRBJ2-1, with 11 bases that match TRBD1. V lost 5 bases and J lost 9; bases outside the gene matches: 12. CDR3 length equals 16 residues. The germline CDR1 and CDR2 sequences are SEHNR and FQNEAQ (reference sequence). The CDR3 DNA is TGTGCCAGCAGCAAGACCGGGACAGGGGGAATGGCTGAGCAGTTCTTC. This codes for CASSKTGTGGMAEQFF. The full variable domain, in which reference TRBV7-9 and TRBJ2-1 provide the parts outside the CDR3, is DTGVSQNPRHKITKRGQNVTFRCDPISEHNRLYWYRQTLGQGPEFLTYFQNEAQLEKSRLLSDRFSAERPKGSFSTLEIQRTEQGDSAMYLCASSKTGTGGMAEQFFGPGTRLTVL.

The chain has TRBV18 and TRBJ1-5, with D possibly matching TRBD1 (5 bases). CDR1 is KGHSH, CDR2 LQKENI, per germline. V was shortened by 3 bases and J by 0 bases, with 12 bases between the two germline ends. The length of the CDR3 is 16 residues. In DNA, the CDR3 is TGTGCCAGCTCACCCGGGGACTTTTCTAGCAATCAGCCCCAGCATTTT. It yields the protein CASSPGDFSSNQPQHF.